This TCR beta chain was captured in a study of control samples from healthy donors and cancer patients. TCRdb's copy holds only in-frame clones and misses some; the assay was immunoSEQ multiplex PCR. The sample records roughly 50,000 clones, 95% to 97% being singletons. Sample: blood. The clonotype originates from a young woman in good health.

CDR3 in amino acids: CASSLGQYSGNTIYF. The CDR3 DNA sequence: TGTGCCAGCAGTTTGGGGCAGTACTCTGGAAACACCATATATTTT. The chain joins TRBV28 to TRBJ1-3, with D perhaps matching TRBD1 (5 bases). The V gene's germline CDR1 is MDHEN and CDR2 SYDVKM. Trimming stripped 3 bases from V and 0 bases from J, with 9 bases between. The CDR3 sequence is 15 residues long.